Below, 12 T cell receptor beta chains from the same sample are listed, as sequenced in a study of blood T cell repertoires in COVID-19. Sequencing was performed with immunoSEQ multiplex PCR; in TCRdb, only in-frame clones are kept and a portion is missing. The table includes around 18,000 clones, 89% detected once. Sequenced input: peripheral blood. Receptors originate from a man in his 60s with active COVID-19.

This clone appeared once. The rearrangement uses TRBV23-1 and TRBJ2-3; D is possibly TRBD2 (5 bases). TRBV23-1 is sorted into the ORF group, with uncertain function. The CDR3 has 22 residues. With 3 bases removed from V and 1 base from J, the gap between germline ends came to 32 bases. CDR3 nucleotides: TGCGCCAGCAGTCACCCAAGTCGACCGACTCCGAAACCACTAGACGGCACAGATACGCAGTATTTT. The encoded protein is CASSHPSRPTPKPLDGTDTQYF.

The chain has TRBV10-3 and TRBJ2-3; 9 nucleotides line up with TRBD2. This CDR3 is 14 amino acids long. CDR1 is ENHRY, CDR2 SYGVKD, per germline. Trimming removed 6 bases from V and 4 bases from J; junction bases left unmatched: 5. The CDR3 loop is CAIRGSGGSDTQYF. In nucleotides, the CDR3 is TGTGCCATCAGGGGTAGCGGGGGTTCAGATACGCAGTATTTT.

CDR3 residues: CASSLRRVGQPYEQYF. For the CDR3, the DNA is TGTGCCAGCAGCTTACGGCGCGTGGGCCAACCCTACGAGCAGTACTTC. V is TRBV13 and J is TRBJ2-7; no reliable D call. The CDR3 covers 16 residues. Deletions cut 2 bases from V and 2 bases from J, with 16 bases between. Germline assignment: CDR1 PRHDT and CDR2 FYEKMQ (reference sequence).

CDR3 nucleotides: TGTGCCAGCAGCTTGGGGCAGGATCGTGAGCAGTTCTTC. Translation: CASSLGQDREQFF. V and J are TRBV5-6 and TRBJ2-1, with unresolved D. The CDR3 is 13 amino acids. V was pared by 0 bases and J by 9 bases, with 10 bases between. CDR1 is SGHDT and CDR2 is YYEEEE in the germline V gene.

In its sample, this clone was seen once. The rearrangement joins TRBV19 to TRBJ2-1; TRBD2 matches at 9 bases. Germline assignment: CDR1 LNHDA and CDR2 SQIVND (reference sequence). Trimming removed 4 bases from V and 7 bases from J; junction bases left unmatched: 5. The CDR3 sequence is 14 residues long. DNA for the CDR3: TGTGCCAGTAGTACCTGGACTAGCGATAATGAGCAGTTCTTC. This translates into CASSTWTSDNEQFF.

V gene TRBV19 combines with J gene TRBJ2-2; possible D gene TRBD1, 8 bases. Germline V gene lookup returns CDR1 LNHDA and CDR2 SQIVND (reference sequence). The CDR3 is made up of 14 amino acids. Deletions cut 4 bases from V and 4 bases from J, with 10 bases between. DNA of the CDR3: TGTGCCAGTAGTAACAGGGGGGGCACCGGGGAGCTGTTTTTT. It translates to CASSNRGGTGELFF.

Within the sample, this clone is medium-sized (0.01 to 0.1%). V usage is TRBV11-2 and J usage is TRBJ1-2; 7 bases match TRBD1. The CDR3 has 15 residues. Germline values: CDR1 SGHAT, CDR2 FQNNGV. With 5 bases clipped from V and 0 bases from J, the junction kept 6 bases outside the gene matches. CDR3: CASSQGTDTNYGYTF. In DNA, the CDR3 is TGTGCCAGCAGCCAGGGGACAGATACTAACTATGGCTACACCTTC.

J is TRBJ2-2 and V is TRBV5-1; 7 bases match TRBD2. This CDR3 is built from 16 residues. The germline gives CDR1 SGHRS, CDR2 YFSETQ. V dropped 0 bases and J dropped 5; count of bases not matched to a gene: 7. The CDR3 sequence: CASSLGGAGETGELFF. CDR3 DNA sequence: TGCGCCAGCAGCTTGGGAGGCGCGGGGGAGACCGGGGAGCTGTTTTTT.

Here the CDR3 DNA reads TGTGCCAGCAGCTCCTTAGGGGGTTCAGCAGGGGACTATGGCTACACCTTC. It codes for CASSSLGGSAGDYGYTF. The chain combines TRBV11-2 with TRBJ1-2; possibly TRBD1 for D (6 bases). CDR3 size: 17 residues. V was clipped by 4 bases and J by 3 bases, with 21 bases between them. Germline values: CDR1 SGHAT, CDR2 FQNNGV.

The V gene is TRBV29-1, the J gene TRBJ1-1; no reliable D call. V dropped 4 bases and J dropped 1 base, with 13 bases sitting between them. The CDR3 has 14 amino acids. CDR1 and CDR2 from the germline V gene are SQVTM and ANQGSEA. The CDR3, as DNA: TGCAGCGTTGCGAGAGGGCTTGGGAACACTGAAGCTTTCTTT. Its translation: CSVARGLGNTEAFF.

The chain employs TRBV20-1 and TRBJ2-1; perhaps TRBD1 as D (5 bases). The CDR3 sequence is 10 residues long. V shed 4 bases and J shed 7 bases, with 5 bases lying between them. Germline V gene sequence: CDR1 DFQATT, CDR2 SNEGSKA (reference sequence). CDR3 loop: CSAKGNEQFF. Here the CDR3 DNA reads TGCAGTGCTAAGGGGAATGAGCAGTTCTTC.

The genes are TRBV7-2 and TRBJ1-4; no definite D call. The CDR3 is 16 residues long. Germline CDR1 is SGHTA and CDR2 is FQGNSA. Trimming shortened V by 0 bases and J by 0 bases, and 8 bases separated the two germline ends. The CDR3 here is CASSLAYSATNEKLFF. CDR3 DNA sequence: TGTGCCAGCAGCTTAGCTTACAGTGCAACTAATGAAAAACTGTTTTTT. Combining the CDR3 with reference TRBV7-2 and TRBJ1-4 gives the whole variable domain GAGVSQSPSNKVTEKGKDVELRCDPISGHTALYWYRQSLGQGLEFLIYFQGNSAPDKSGLPSDRFSAERTGGSVSTLTIQRTQQEDSAVYLCASSLAYSATNEKLFFGSGTQLSVL.